The rows below give T cell receptor beta chains drawn from one sample of a study of OX40 agonist ivuxolimab in advanced cancers. Sequencing used immunoSEQ multiplex PCR; TCRdb keeps in-frame clones, though not all of them. The data hold 85,000 to 100,000 clones, with 91% observed a single time. The sample in question was CD4+ or CD8+ T cells sorted from blood, obtained in a trial of the OX40 agonist ivuxolimab. Receptor source: an adult with an advanced solid tumor such as melanoma, head and neck, liver or kidney cancer. Each CDR3 is given with its conserved first and last residue. A D gene is named only where the DNA matches it firmly. Clone size is given for some rows only: seen once, a few or many times, or a class if the clone is expanded.

TRBV27	TRBJ2-1	TRBD2	-	TGTGCCAGCAGTTTATCGGGACTAGCGGGAAATGAGCAGTTCTTC	CASSLSGLAGNEQFF
TRBV5-1	TRBJ1-1	-	-	TGCGCCAGCAGCTTCGGAAGGAGAAACACTGAAGCTTTCTTT	CASSFGRRNTEAFF
TRBV7-2	TRBJ2-2	-	-	TGTGCCAGCAGCCCCACCAAGGCAGTCACCGGGGAGCTGTTTTTT	CASSPTKAVTGELFF
TRBV28	TRBJ1-1	-	-	TGTGCCACCCTACCTTGGGGGAACACTGAAGCTTTCTTT	CATLPWGNTEAFF
TRBV5-1	TRBJ1-2	-	-	TGCGCCAGCAGCTTGGTGACAGGCCTGGCTGGAGACGGTTACACCTTC	CASSLVTGLAGDGYTF
TRBV11-2	TRBJ2-7	TRBD2	once	TGTGCCAGCAGCTCGGGAGCGGGAGGAATAAACGAGCAGTACTTC	CASSSGAGGINEQYF
TRBV30	TRBJ2-7	TRBD2	-	TGTGCCTGGGCGTTGGGACTAGCGGGACATGAGCAGTACTTC	CAWALGLAGHEQYF
TRBV7-8	TRBJ2-2	TRBD2	-	TGTGCCAGCGGGGCGGGGGGCGCGGCGAACACCGGGGAGCTGTTTTTT	CASGAGGAANTGELFF
TRBV4-2	TRBJ2-7	-	-	TGTGCCAGCAGCCAAGGGGGGACAAATACCTACGAGCAGTACTTC	CASSQGGTNTYEQYF
TRBV18	TRBJ1-5	-	-	TGTGCCAGCTCACCAGGGTTCAATCAGCCCCAGCATTTT	CASSPGFNQPQHF
TRBV6-5	TRBJ2-5	-	-	TGTGCCAGCGGAAGACCGCGTCAGACCCAGTACTTC	CASGRPRQTQYF
TRBV7-9	TRBJ1-1	-	-	TGTGCCAGCAGCTTAGGTGTACAGGCGAACGAAGCTTTCTTT	CASSLGVQANEAFF
TRBV10-3	TRBJ2-1	-	-	TGTGCCATCAGTGAGTCCCGGGGAAGCTCCTACAATGAGCAGTTCTTC	CAISESRGSSYNEQFF
TRBV19	TRBJ1-2	-	-	TGTGCCAGTACCGACTCGGGCCTGGGGGACTATGGCTACACCTTC	CASTDSGLGDYGYTF
TRBV29-1	TRBJ1-1	TRBD1	-	TGCAGCGTTGGGACAGGGAGGGGCACTGAAGCTTTCTTT	CSVGTGRGTEAFF
TRBV13	TRBJ1-2	-	-	TGTGCCAGCAGCTTATCTCTGCAGGGTCCCTATGGCTACACCTTC	CASSLSLQGPYGYTF
TRBV10-3	TRBJ2-7	TRBD1	few	TGTGCCACGGCGAGCGGGACAGGGGGCTACGAGCAGTACTTC	CATASGTGGYEQYF
TRBV9	TRBJ2-1	-	-	TGTGCCAGCAGCGCCGTATTGGGAGTAGCAAATGAGCAGTTCTTC	CASSAVLGVANEQFF
TRBV7-2	TRBJ2-3	-	-	TGTGCCAGCAGCTGGGGACGGGGGACAGATACGCAGTATTTT	CASSWGRGTDTQYF
TRBV12-2	TRBJ2-1	-	-	TGTGCAAGTCGCTTAGCGCGGACTAGCGGGATCAGGGCCTACAATGAGCAGTTCTTC	CASRLARTSGIRAYNEQFF
TRBV19	TRBJ2-4	TRBD2	few	TGTGCCAGTAGTATAGTGTCCCCTAGACTAGCGGGAGCCAAAAACATTCAGTACTTC	CASSIVSPRLAGAKNIQYF
TRBV29-1	TRBJ2-1	-	-	TGCAGCGTCGTCAAAACACATGAGCAGTTCTTC	CSVVKTHEQFF
TRBV18	TRBJ1-5	-	once	TGTGCCAGCTCACGAGGGGAAGGGTCTAATCAGCCCCAGCATTTT	CASSRGEGSNQPQHF
TRBV7-3	TRBJ1-1	TRBD1	-	TGTGCCAGCAGCCCAACCGGGACAGGGAGGATATCGACTGAAGCTTTCTTT	CASSPTGTGRISTEAFF
TRBV7-2	TRBJ2-7	-	-	TGTGCCAGCAGCTTAGCGCCCGGAGCGGGTACGGGGGAGCAGTACTTC	CASSLAPGAGTGEQYF
TRBV6-5	TRBJ2-2	TRBD1	-	TGTGCCAGCATGAGACAGGGTAGCACCGGGGAGCTGTTTTTT	CASMRQGSTGELFF
TRBV2	TRBJ1-1	-	-	TGTGCCAGCAGTGAAACTGCGAACACTGAAGCTTTCTTT	CASSETANTEAFF
TRBV18	TRBJ2-2	-	few	TGTGCCAGCTCACGGACACACACCGGGGAGCTGTTTTTT	CASSRTHTGELFF
TRBV2	TRBJ2-3	-	-	TGTGCCAGCAGTGACGGTCTTATCACAGATACGCAGTATTTT	CASSDGLITDTQYF
TRBV23-1	TRBJ2-3	-	-	TGCGCCAGCGACCGGGACAAGAAGACAGATACGCAGTATTTT	CASDRDKKTDTQYF
TRBV9	TRBJ2-5	-	-	TGTGCCAGCAGCGTAGGGAATCGGGGGGAGACCCAGTACTTC	CASSVGNRGETQYF
TRBV7-2	TRBJ2-2	-	-	TGTGCCAGCAGCCTTACACCCTTGGGCACCGGGGAGCTGTTTTTT	CASSLTPLGTGELFF
TRBV6-1	TRBJ1-1	-	-	TGTGCCAGCGCTGTCCCTTTTCTGACTGAAGCTTTCTTT	CASAVPFLTEAFF
TRBV2	TRBJ2-7	-	-	TGTGCCAGCCGGTTGACTTCAAACTCCTACGAGCAGTACTTC	CASRLTSNSYEQYF
TRBV6-5	TRBJ2-6	-	-	TGTGCCAGCAGATCTGGGGCCAACGTCCTGACTTTC	CASRSGANVLTF
TRBV1	TRBJ2-3	-	-	TGCACCAGCAGCCAAGCCGGGAGGGTAGCGGGACCCACAGATACGCAGTATTTT	CTSSQAGRVAGPTDTQYF
TRBV18	TRBJ1-1	-	-	TGTGCCAGCTCACCGGGGGCGTGGACTGAAGCTTTCTTT	CASSPGAWTEAFF
TRBV18	TRBJ1-3	-	-	TGTGCCAGCTCGCCACAAGGCAACTCTGGAAACACCATATATTTT	CASSPQGNSGNTIYF
TRBV11-3	TRBJ2-3	-	-	TGTGCGTGGGGCAGGGGCACAGATACGCAGTATTTT	CAWGRGTDTQYF
TRBV6-1	TRBJ2-7	TRBD2	-	TGTGCCAGCCTCAGCGGGAGGGCCTCCTACGAGCAGTACTTC	CASLSGRASYEQYF
TRBV18	TRBJ2-7	-	-	TGTGCCAGCTCACCACGACAGGCGACCTACGAGCAGTACTTC	CASSPRQATYEQYF
TRBV10-2	TRBJ2-7	-	few	TGCGCCAGCGGGGACGGCTCCTACGAGCAGTACTTC	CASGDGSYEQYF
TRBV5-1	TRBJ2-3	-	-	TGCGCCAGCAGCCATATCCCTGGCGCAGATACGCAGTATTTT	CASSHIPGADTQYF
TRBV14	TRBJ2-7	-	-	TGTGCCAGCAGCCAGAATTACGAGCAGTACTTC	CASSQNYEQYF
TRBV7-2	TRBJ1-2	TRBD1	-	TGTGCCAGCAGCTCCCGCGGACAGGGTGGGATCCCGAGCTACACCTTC	CASSSRGQGGIPSYTF